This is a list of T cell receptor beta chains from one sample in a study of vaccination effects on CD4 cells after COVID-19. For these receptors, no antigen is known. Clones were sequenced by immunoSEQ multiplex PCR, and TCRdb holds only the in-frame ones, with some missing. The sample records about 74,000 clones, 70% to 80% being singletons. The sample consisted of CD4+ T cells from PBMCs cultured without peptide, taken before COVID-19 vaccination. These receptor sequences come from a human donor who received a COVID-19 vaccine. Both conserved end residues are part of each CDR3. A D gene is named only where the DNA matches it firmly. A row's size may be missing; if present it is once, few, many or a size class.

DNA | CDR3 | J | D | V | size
TGCAGCGTTGTTCCGGGACAGGGTTTCTATGGCTACACCTTC | CSVVPGQGFYGYTF | TRBJ1-2 | TRBD1 | TRBV29-1 | .
TGTGCCAGTAGTATAGCCCAGGGGCGGGGGTCCTACAATGAGCAGTTCTTC | CASSIAQGRGSYNEQFF | TRBJ2-1 | . | TRBV19 | .
TGTGCCATCAGTGAACATAGCGGGGAAGGCGGGGAGCTGTTTTTT | CAISEHSGEGGELFF | TRBJ2-2 | TRBD2 | TRBV10-3 | .
TGTGCCAGCAGTGCTGGACTAGTAGGTGCAGATACGCAGTATTTT | CASSAGLVGADTQYF | TRBJ2-3 | TRBD2 | TRBV2 | .
TGTGCCAGCAGTTTTTCTAAGGGGGGGGCTCAGCCCCAGCATTTT | CASSFSKGGAQPQHF | TRBJ1-5 | . | TRBV7-2 | .
TGCGCCAGCAGCCAAGGTTTGGCGGTCCAAGGGGGCACTGAAGCTTTCTTT | CASSQGLAVQGGTEAFF | TRBJ1-1 | . | TRBV4-1 | .
TGTGCCAGCGGTCCAAGCGGGGGGGTTCTCAATGAGCAGTTCTTC | CASGPSGGVLNEQFF | TRBJ2-1 | TRBD2 | TRBV6-5 | .
TGTGCCAGTAGTAACAGGGGGCGCGCGCCTGTGGCAGATACGCAGTATTTT | CASSNRGRAPVADTQYF | TRBJ2-3 | TRBD1 | TRBV19 | .
TGCAGCGGGGCCTTAGCGGGGGGGCGAGAGACCCAGTACTTC | CSGALAGGRETQYF | TRBJ2-5 | TRBD2 | TRBV29-1 | .
TGTGCCAGCAGCTTACAGGGGATGAACACTGAAGCTTTCTTT | CASSLQGMNTEAFF | TRBJ1-1 | TRBD1 | TRBV5-4 | few
TGTGCCAGCTCAGCGGTTCGGGGAAATAGCAATCAGCCCCAGCATTTT | CASSAVRGNSNQPQHF | TRBJ1-5 | . | TRBV18 | few
TGCGCCAGCAGGCTAGGGACAGTCCAAGAGACCCAGTACTTC | CASRLGTVQETQYF | TRBJ2-5 | TRBD1 | TRBV5-1 | .
TGTGCCAGCAGCTTGGGTGGAGGTAGCACAGATACGCAGTATTTT | CASSLGGGSTDTQYF | TRBJ2-3 | . | TRBV5-4 | .
TGTGCCAGCAGCTTGGGACAAGGGATAGGCTCACCCCTCCACTTT | CASSLGQGIGSPLHF | TRBJ1-6 | . | TRBV5-4 | few
TGTGCCAGCAGTCAGGGACTAGCGGGGGTAGAGACCCAGTACTTC | CASSQGLAGVETQYF | TRBJ2-5 | TRBD2 | TRBV6-5 | .
TGTGCCTGGAGTGCCGACAGATACAATGAGCAGTTCTTC | CAWSADRYNEQFF | TRBJ2-1 | . | TRBV30 | .
TGTGCCAGCAGGACGGCAGTTTATAGCAATCAGCCCCAGCATTTT | CASRTAVYSNQPQHF | TRBJ1-5 | . | TRBV27 | .
TGCGCCAGCAGCTCAATATTCGGGGGCACCGGGGAGCTGTTTTTT | CASSSIFGGTGELFF | TRBJ2-2 | . | TRBV5-1 | few
TGTGCCAGCCGGACAGGGATCAATCAGCCCCAGCATTTT | CASRTGINQPQHF | TRBJ1-5 | TRBD1 | TRBV6-5 | few
TGCGCCGCCGGGGAACAGGGGAACACCGGGGAGCTGTTTTTT | CAAGEQGNTGELFF | TRBJ2-2 | . | TRBV6-5 | .
TGTGCCAGCAGCCGACAGGGCCACACTGAAGCTTTCTTT | CASSRQGHTEAFF | TRBJ1-1 | TRBD1 | TRBV5-5 | .
TGTGCCAGCTCACTCAGGGTCTCGAACTACAATGAGCAGTTCTTC | CASSLRVSNYNEQFF | TRBJ2-1 | . | TRBV18 | .
TGTGCCAGTAGTATAACCGGGGAAGGAAACACCATATATTTT | CASSITGEGNTIYF | TRBJ1-3 | . | TRBV19 | .
TGCGCCAGCAGCTTCAGGGGGGTCGAAGAGACCCAGTACTTC | CASSFRGVEETQYF | TRBJ2-5 | . | TRBV5-1 | once
TGCGCCAGCAGCCCCCTGGACAGGACGAACACTGAAGCTTTCTTT | CASSPLDRTNTEAFF | TRBJ1-1 | TRBD1 | TRBV4-1 | .
TGTGCCACCAGTGATGCCGGGACTAGATATTTAGATACGCAGTATTTT | CATSDAGTRYLDTQYF | TRBJ2-3 | TRBD2 | TRBV24-1 | .
TGTGCCAGCAGCCAAGCGGGTGGCAATGAGCAGTTCTTC | CASSQAGGNEQFF | TRBJ2-1 | . | TRBV3-1/TRBV3-2 | .